This T cell receptor beta chain is from a study of liver allograft versus peripheral blood T cells. Background on the study: Recipients' peripheral blood served as the comparator for T cell receptor repertoires in transplanted livers. Study observations and caveats: Intragraft T cell receptor repertoires of liver allografts were reportedly distinct from those in peripheral blood.

There are 13 residues in the CDR3. The germline V gene encodes CDR1 DFQATT and CDR2 SNEGSKA (reference sequence). V shed 7 bases, J shed 8 bases, and the junction held 6 bases outside the gene matches. One entry per CDR3 protein, called by TCRdb with MiXCR from the reads. Among 2,000 to 3,000 distinct CDR3 sequences listed, around 17% were seen once. For this clonotype: Its antigen is undetermined.

The chain carries TRBV20-1 and TRBJ1-6; 9 nucleotides align to TRBD1. The sequence came from a human patient who had a liver transplant. Some T cells may have originated in the graft donor. CDR3 sequence: CSVGTGQDSPLHF. In DNA form, the CDR3 reads TGCAGTGTTGGGACAGGGCAGGATTCACCCCTCCACTTT.